This T cell receptor (beta chain) is drawn from a study of blood T cells in healthy people across ages. Across the whole study: Roughly one uniquely barcoded beta molecule per two T cells was captured. General study points: Diversity of TCR beta correlated strongly with naive T cell percentage.

A note on this clonotype: What it binds is not known.

Together with a sample-barcoded 5' primer, a J-beta primer mix was included in a second PCR lasting about 7 to 12 cycles. TCRdb re-called the 5' RACE reads with MiXCR, one entry per CDR3 protein. This repertoire shows approximately 850,000 distinct CDR3 sequences, about three fifths found once; its top ten account for around 22%. Trimming took 5 bases from V and 5 from J, leaving 12 bases between them. CDR3 length equals 13 residues. Germline CDR1 is DFQATT and CDR2 is SNEGSKA (reference sequence). The chain has TRBV20-1 and TRBJ1-4, with D tentatively TRBD1 (5 bases). This sequence originates from a man aged 25 to 40 in good health. The specimen sequenced was blood. CDR3 sequence: CSAPPGPNEKLFF. DNA for the CDR3: TGCAGTGCTCCTCCGGGGCCAAATGAAAAACTGTTTTTT.